Given below is one TCR beta chain in context. Its target is not known. CDR1 and CDR2 from the germline V gene are SQVTM and ANQGSEA. J gave up 0 bases and V 5 bases, and 4 bases lay outside the gene matches. The CDR3 is 14 amino acids. The entry originates in a study of cytomegalovirus exposure and HLA in healthy donors. Study details: Early released data had 65 million to 100 million unique TCRs, all coming from HLA-typed donors. General study results and limits: Fewer N-insertions than the approximately 610-donor mean were reportedly shown by an Asian-associated ancestry cluster in a later analysis.

The PCR ran on 60 Vbeta and 13 Jbeta primers. Clones were sequenced by immunoSEQ multiplex PCR, and TCRdb holds only the in-frame ones, with some missing. The sample has over 150,000 clones; 75% to 85% are singletons. This rearrangement joins TRBV29-1 to TRBJ2-7, with 10 bases aligning to TRBD1. The material sequenced was PBMCs. The sequence was collected from a boy aged 5-17 years in good health and CMV-seronegative. CDR3 bases: TGCAGCGTTTACGGGACAGGGGCCTCCTACGAGCAGTACTTC. It specifies CSVYGTGASYEQYF.